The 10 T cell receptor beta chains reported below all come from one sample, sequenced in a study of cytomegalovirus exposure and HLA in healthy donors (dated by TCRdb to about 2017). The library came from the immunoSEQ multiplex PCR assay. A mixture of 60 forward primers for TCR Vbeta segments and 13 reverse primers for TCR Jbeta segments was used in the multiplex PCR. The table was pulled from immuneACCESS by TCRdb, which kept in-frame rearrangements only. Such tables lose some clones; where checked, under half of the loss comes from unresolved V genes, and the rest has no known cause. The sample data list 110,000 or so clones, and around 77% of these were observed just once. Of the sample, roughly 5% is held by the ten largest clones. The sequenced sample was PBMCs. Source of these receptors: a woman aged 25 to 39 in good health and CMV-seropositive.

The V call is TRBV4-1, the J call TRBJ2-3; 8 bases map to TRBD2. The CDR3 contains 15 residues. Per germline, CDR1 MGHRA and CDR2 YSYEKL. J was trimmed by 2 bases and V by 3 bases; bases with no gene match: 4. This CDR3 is CASSQPAGVTDTQYF. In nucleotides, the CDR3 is TGCGCCAGCAGCCAGCCAGCGGGAGTCACAGATACGCAGTATTTT.

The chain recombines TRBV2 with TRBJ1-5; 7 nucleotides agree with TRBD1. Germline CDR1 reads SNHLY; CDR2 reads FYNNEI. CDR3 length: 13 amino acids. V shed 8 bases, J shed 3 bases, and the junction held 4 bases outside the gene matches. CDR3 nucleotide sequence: TGTGCCAGCGACAGGGATCTCAATCAGCCCCAGCATTTT. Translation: CASDRDLNQPQHF.

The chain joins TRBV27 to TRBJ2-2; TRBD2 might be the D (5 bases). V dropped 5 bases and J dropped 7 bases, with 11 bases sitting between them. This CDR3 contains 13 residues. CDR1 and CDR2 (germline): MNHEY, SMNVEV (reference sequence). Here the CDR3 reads CASSVIGSGELFF. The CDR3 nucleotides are TGTGCCAGCAGTGTAATAGGGAGCGGGGAGCTGTTTTTT.

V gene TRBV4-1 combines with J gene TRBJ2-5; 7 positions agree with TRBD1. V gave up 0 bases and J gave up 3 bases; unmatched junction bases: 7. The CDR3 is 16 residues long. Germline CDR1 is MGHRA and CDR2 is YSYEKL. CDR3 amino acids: CASSQDIRDSEETQYF. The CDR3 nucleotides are TGCGCCAGCAGCCAAGATATTAGGGACAGCGAAGAGACCCAGTACTTC.

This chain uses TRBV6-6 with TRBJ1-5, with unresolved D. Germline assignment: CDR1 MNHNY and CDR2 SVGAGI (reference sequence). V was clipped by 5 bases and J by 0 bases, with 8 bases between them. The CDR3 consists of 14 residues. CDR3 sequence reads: CASSVSGSNQPQHF. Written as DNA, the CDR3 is TGTGCCAGCAGTGTTAGTGGTAGCAATCAGCCCCAGCATTTT.

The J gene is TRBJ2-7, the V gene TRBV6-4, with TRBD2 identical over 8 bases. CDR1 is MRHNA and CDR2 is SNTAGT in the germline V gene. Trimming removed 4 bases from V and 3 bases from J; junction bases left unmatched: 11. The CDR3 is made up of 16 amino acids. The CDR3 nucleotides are TGTGCCAGCAGTGGACCGGGGGGGAGGCCCCGCTACGAGCAGTACTTC. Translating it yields CASSGPGGRPRYEQYF.

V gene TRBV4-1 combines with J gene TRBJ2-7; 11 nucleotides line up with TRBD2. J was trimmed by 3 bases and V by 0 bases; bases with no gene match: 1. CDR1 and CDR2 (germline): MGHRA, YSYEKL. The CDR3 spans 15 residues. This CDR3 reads CASSQDSGRGYEQYF. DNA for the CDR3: TGCGCCAGCAGCCAAGATAGCGGGAGGGGCTACGAGCAGTACTTC.

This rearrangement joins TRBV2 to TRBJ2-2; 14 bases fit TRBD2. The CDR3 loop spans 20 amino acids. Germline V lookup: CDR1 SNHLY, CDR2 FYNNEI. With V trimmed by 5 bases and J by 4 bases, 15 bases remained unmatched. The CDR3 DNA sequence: TGTGCCAGCAGTCCCCGGGGGGTCGGACTAGCGGGAGGTATCACCGGGGAGCTGTTTTTT. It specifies CASSPRGVGLAGGITGELFF.

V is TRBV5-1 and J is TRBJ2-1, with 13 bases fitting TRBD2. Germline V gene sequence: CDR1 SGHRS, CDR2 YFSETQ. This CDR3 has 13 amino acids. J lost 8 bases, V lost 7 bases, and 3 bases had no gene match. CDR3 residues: CASSGLAGDEQFF. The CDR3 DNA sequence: TGCGCCAGCTCAGGACTAGCGGGGGATGAGCAGTTCTTC.

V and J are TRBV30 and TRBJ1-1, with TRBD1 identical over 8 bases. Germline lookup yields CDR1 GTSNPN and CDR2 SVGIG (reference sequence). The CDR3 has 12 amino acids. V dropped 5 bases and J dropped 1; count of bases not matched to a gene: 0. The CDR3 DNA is TGTGCCTGGGGACAGGGGAACACTGAAGCTTTCTTT. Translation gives CAWGQGNTEAFF.